The 22 T cell receptor beta chains below come from one sample, sequenced in a study of control samples from healthy donors and cancer patients. Profiling relied on immunoSEQ multiplex PCR, and the TCRdb table lists in-frame clones only, not all of them. The table has about 150,000 clones, roughly 94% seen once. Sequencing was carried out using blood. All receptors come from a woman aged 18-30 years in good health.

This sequence joins TRBV11-2 and TRBJ1-1, with a possible D match to TRBD1 (5 bases). From germline, CDR1 is SGHAT and CDR2 FQNNGV. V lost 4 bases to trimming and J lost 0 bases, with 15 bases between them. This CDR3 spans 16 amino acids. DNA of the CDR3: TGTGCCAGCAGCTCTAATCCGGGACGGCTGAACACTGAAGCTTTCTTT. Translated, it gives CASSSNPGRLNTEAFF.

This clone appeared a single time. The chain links TRBV6-5 to TRBJ1-1; 8 bases are shared with TRBD1. Germline CDR1 is MNHEY and CDR2 is SVGAGI. Unmatched junction bases numbered 1, after V lost 6 bases and J lost 1 base. CDR3 length: 13 residues. The CDR3 sequence is CASRGTGNTEAFF. The CDR3 DNA reads as TGTGCCAGCAGAGGGACAGGGAACACTGAAGCTTTCTTT.

V is TRBV18 and J is TRBJ2-7; possible D gene TRBD1, 5 bases. The germline V gene has CDR1 KGHSH and CDR2 LQKENI. This CDR3 has 16 residues. V lost 6 bases to trimming and J lost 4 bases, with 22 bases between them. DNA of the CDR3: TGTGCCAGCTCCCAAGTAGGGGATCCCCTTCTATACGAGCAGTACTTC. This gives the protein CASSQVGDPLLYEQYF.

The gene calls are TRBV27 and TRBJ1-1, with 11 bases that match TRBD1. CDR1 is MNHEY and CDR2 is SMNVEV in the germline V gene (reference sequence). V was clipped by 5 bases and J by 6 bases; unmatched bases: 17. CDR3 length: 18 residues. The CDR3 loop reads CASSPSLFGTGGNSEAFF. The CDR3, as DNA: TGTGCCAGCAGTCCCTCCCTTTTCGGGACAGGGGGAAATTCTGAAGCTTTCTTT.

The chain carries TRBV18 and TRBJ2-5, with D hard to call. CDR3 size: 12 residues. Trimming cost V 5 bases and J 4 bases, with 8 bases left between them. The germline gives CDR1 KGHSH, CDR2 LQKENI. CDR3 region: CASSTLGETQYF. CDR3 sequence (DNA): TGTGCCAGCTCAACCTTGGGAGAGACCCAGTACTTC.

The chain combines TRBV7-6 with TRBJ1-2; 9 bases agree with TRBD1. CDR3 length equals 18 residues. Germline V gives CDR1 SGHVS, CDR2 FNYEAQ. V gave up 6 bases and J gave up 8 bases; unmatched junction bases: 22. The CDR3 nucleotides read TGTGCCAGCAGTCTAACCTTTTATCCGGGACAGGGAAGGGAAGGCTACACCTTC. It translates to CASSLTFYPGQGREGYTF. The full variable domain, completed using reference TRBV7-6 and TRBJ1-2, is GAGVSQSPRYKVTKRGQDVALRCDPISGHVSLYWYRQALGQGPEFLTYFNYEAQQDKSGLPNDRFSAERPEGSISTLTIQRTEQRDSAMYRCASSLTFYPGQGREGYTFGSGTRLTVV.

The chain uses TRBV29-1 and TRBJ2-7, with D unresolved. From germline, CDR1 is SQVTM and CDR2 ANQGSEA. V lost 5 bases to trimming and J lost 1 base, with 12 bases between them. The CDR3 runs to 13 residues. CDR3 in DNA: TGCAGCGTTAAACCAGGAACTTCCTACGAGCAGTACTTC. The encoded protein is CSVKPGTSYEQYF.

V is TRBV6-5 and J is TRBJ1-4; TRBD1 aligns across 7 bases. The V gene end was trimmed by 5 bases and the J gene end by 7 bases; junction bases not matched to a gene: 7. Germline V gene sequence: CDR1 MNHEY, CDR2 SVGAGI. The CDR3 contains 14 residues. The CDR3 coding sequence is TGTGCCAGCAGTCGGGGACAGCCAACTGAAAAACTGTTTTTT. Its protein product is CASSRGQPTEKLFF.

The chain combines TRBV12-3 or TRBV12-4 with TRBJ1-2; perhaps TRBD1 as D (5 bases). The CDR3 extends over 12 amino acids. V was cut by 1 base and J by 6 bases, with 6 bases left in between. The CDR3 nucleotides are TGTGCCAGCAGTTTAGGGGGGGATGGCTACACCTTC. This codes for CASSLGGDGYTF.

This chain uses TRBV6-5 with TRBJ1-2; D uncertain. Trimming left V 5 bases short and J 2 bases short, with 9 bases between. The CDR3 has 13 residues. CDR1 is MNHEY and CDR2 is SVGAGI in the germline V gene. The CDR3 nucleotides read TGTGCCAGCAGTCGACGGCCCAACTATGGCTACACCTTC. It encodes CASSRRPNYGYTF.

The chain employs TRBV28 and TRBJ1-5; D remains unclear. The length of the CDR3 is 14 residues. Trimming took off 3 bases at V and 2 bases at J, with 8 bases between the two ends. Germline CDR1 reads MDHEN; CDR2 reads SYDVKM. This chain's CDR3 is CASSFLVGNQPQHF. The CDR3 DNA sequence: TGTGCCAGCAGTTTTTTAGTCGGCAATCAGCCCCAGCATTTT.

The V call is TRBV29-1, the J call TRBJ2-1; TRBD2 matches at 9 bases. The CDR3 runs to 20 residues. Trimming took 3 bases from V and 0 from J; bases not matched to a gene: 18. The germline CDR1 and CDR2 sequences are SQVTM and ANQGSEA. CDR3 coding DNA: TGCAGCGTTGACCCGTTAGCGGGAGTGATCCTGTTCGGCTCCTACAATGAGCAGTTCTTC. Translating gives CSVDPLAGVILFGSYNEQFF.

The chain links TRBV20-1 to TRBJ1-1; D is unclear. The CDR3 totals 11 residues. V shed 6 bases and J shed 2 bases, with 7 bases lying between them. The germline gives CDR1 DFQATT, CDR2 SNEGSKA (reference sequence). CDR3 in DNA: TGCAGTGCGCCCCTAAACACTGAAGCTTTCTTT. Protein: CSAPLNTEAFF.

The V call is TRBV28, the J call TRBJ1-1; D is ambiguous. From germline, CDR1 is MDHEN and CDR2 SYDVKM. The CDR3 runs to 14 residues. V was pared by 8 bases and J by 2 bases, with 15 bases between. The CDR3 DNA reads TGTGCCAGCGTACTTAACGGTCGAAACACTGAAGCTTTCTTT. It encodes CASVLNGRNTEAFF.

Turning to this clone: This sample also contains other DNA sequences that code for the same CDR3. The V gene is TRBV7-9, the J gene TRBJ1-5, with a tentative D call TRBD1 (5 bases). In germline, CDR1 is SEHNR, CDR2 FQNEAQ (reference sequence). With 1 base removed from V and 5 bases from J, the gap between germline ends came to 9 bases. The CDR3 is 14 amino acids. CDR3 bases: TGTGCCAGCAGCTTAGGGCAGGGCGATCAGCCCCAGCATTTT. It is translated as CASSLGQGDQPQHF.

The CDR3 loop reads CASSQATPRETQYF. The CDR3 nucleotides are TGTGCCAGCAGCCAAGCGACCCCTCGGGAGACCCAGTACTTC. The rearrangement uses TRBV14 and TRBJ2-5; D ambiguous. CDR3 length equals 14 residues. Germline CDR1 SGHDN, CDR2 FVKESK. V dropped 1 base and J dropped 5 bases, with 11 bases sitting between them.

The rearrangement links TRBV9 to TRBJ2-3, with a possible D match to TRBD2 (7 bases). The CDR3 covers 15 residues. V dropped 2 bases and J dropped 3 bases, with 13 bases sitting between them. Germline assignment: CDR1 SGDLS and CDR2 YYNGEE. DNA of the CDR3: TGTGCCAGCAGCGTCCTCGGGGGGCGGACAGATACGCAGTATTTT. Translating it yields CASSVLGGRTDTQYF.

The rearrangement joins TRBV6-5 to TRBJ1-2; D is unresolved. V lost 5 bases and J 0 bases, leaving 10 bases between the germline ends. CDR3 size: 14 residues. Germline values: CDR1 MNHEY, CDR2 SVGAGI. The CDR3: CASSRTATNYGYTF. The CDR3 DNA reads as TGTGCCAGCAGTAGGACCGCTACTAACTATGGCTACACCTTC.

V is TRBV20-1 and J is TRBJ1-3; 7 bases map to TRBD1. The CDR3 is made up of 11 amino acids. V shed 5 bases, J shed 8 bases, and the junction held 3 bases outside the gene matches. Germline CDR1 reads DFQATT; CDR2 reads SNEGSKA (reference sequence). For the CDR3, the DNA is TGCAGTGCTCGACAGGGCCACACCATATATTTT. Its protein is CSARQGHTIYF.

The gene calls are TRBV27 and TRBJ1-6, with TRBD1 matching 7 bases. Germline assignment: CDR1 MNHEY and CDR2 SMNVEV (reference sequence). Trimming removed 5 bases from V and 3 bases from J; junction bases left unmatched: 7. There are 16 residues in the CDR3. The CDR3 sequence: CASSGQAAFYNSPLHF. For the CDR3, the DNA is TGTGCCAGCAGTGGACAGGCCGCGTTCTATAATTCACCCCTCCACTTT.

This clone was seen a single time. The gene calls are TRBV3-1 (or the pseudogene TRBV3-2) and TRBJ1-2; TRBD1 is a possible D gene (6 bases). V lost 0 bases to trimming and J lost 13 bases, with 12 bases between them. The germline CDR1 and CDR2 sequences are LGHDT and YNNKEL (reference sequence). The CDR3 extends over 12 amino acids. The CDR3 protein is CASSQERDRSTF. CDR3 nucleotides: TGTGCCAGCAGCCAAGAACGAGACAGGAGCACCTTC.

The rearrangement uses TRBV5-4 and TRBJ1-1, with D unresolved. Trimming took 9 bases from V and 1 from J, leaving 19 bases between them. The CDR3 length is 15 residues. The germline gives CDR1 SGHNT, CDR2 YYREEE (reference sequence). CDR3 loop: CATSYRPPGNTEAFF. DNA of the CDR3: TGTGCCACGTCGTACAGACCTCCCGGGAACACTGAAGCTTTCTTT.